Below are 18 T cell receptor beta chains sequenced from a single sample in a study of graft-versus-host responses after intestinal transplantation. TCRdb keeps only in-frame clones here, not all; method: immunoSEQ multiplex PCR. Of about 39,000 clones listed, over 85% are singletons. The material was PBMCs, obtained nearly 750 days after intestinal transplantation. The receptors originated from a human patient who received an intestinal transplant, so some T cells may come from the graft donor.

This chain uses TRBV7-9 with TRBJ1-2, with 8 positions matching TRBD1. Germline CDR1 and CDR2: SEHNR and FQNEAQ (reference sequence). This CDR3 is built from 15 residues. V lost 0 bases and J lost 4; bases outside the gene matches: 4. The CDR3 DNA sequence: TGTGCCAGCAGCTTAGCGGACAGGGCGGGCTATGGCTACACCTTC. Residues: CASSLADRAGYGYTF. The variable domain in full, completed from reference TRBV7-9 and TRBJ1-2, reads DTGVSQNPRHKITKRGQNVTFRCDPISEHNRLYWYRQTLGQGPEFLTYFQNEAQLEKSRLLSDRFSAERPKGSFSTLEIQRTEQGDSAMYLCASSLADRAGYGYTFGSGTRLTVV.

This rearrangement joins TRBV29-1 to TRBJ1-5; D may be TRBD1 (6 bases). Germline assignment: CDR1 SQVTM and CDR2 ANQGSEA. V gave up 2 bases and J gave up 2 bases, with 7 bases separating them. The CDR3 runs 13 residues. The CDR3 DNA reads TGCAGCGTTGAATCAGGGGGCAATCAGCCCCAGCATTTT. It codes for CSVESGGNQPQHF.

The V and J genes are TRBV12-5 and TRBJ2-5; 10 bases match TRBD2. Germline CDR1 is LGHNT and CDR2 is FRNRAP. Germline trimming cut 2 bases from V and 4 bases from J; bases unmatched to any gene: 4. This CDR3 spans 15 amino acids. CDR3 amino acids: CASGLFLAGVETQYF. In nucleotides, the CDR3 is TGTGCTAGTGGTTTGTTTCTAGCGGGGGTAGAGACCCAGTACTTC.

The CDR3: CAWGRGNPTDNYGYTF. The CDR3 bases are TGTGCCTGGGGCCGGGGAAACCCGACCGATAACTATGGCTACACCTTC. This rearrangement joins TRBV30 to TRBJ1-2; D call uncertain. The ends were cut back, 5 bases at V and 1 base at J, with 20 bases in the middle. The CDR3 is made up of 16 amino acids. From germline, CDR1 is GTSNPN and CDR2 SVGIG (reference sequence).

The chain combines TRBV5-6 with TRBJ2-7, with TRBD2 as a possible D gene (5 bases). With 2 bases removed from V and 2 bases from J, the gap between germline ends came to 17 bases. CDR1 is SGHDT, CDR2 YYEEEE, per germline. The CDR3 is 16 amino acids. The CDR3 DNA sequence: TGTGCCAGCAGCTTTACGCAGGCGACTATACCCTACGAGCAGTACTTC. Residues: CASSFTQATIPYEQYF.

The chain is built from TRBV19 and TRBJ1-1, with D maybe TRBD1 (5 bases). Per the germline V gene, CDR1 is LNHDA and CDR2 is SQIVND (reference sequence). CDR3 size: 17 residues. V lost 7 bases, J lost 3 bases, and 24 bases lay in between. The CDR3 DNA reads as TGTGCCAGTATTAAAGCCCCGGGGCGACCGGGGGACACTGAAGCTTTCTTT. Residues: CASIKAPGRPGDTEAFF.

The rearrangement uses TRBV5-1 and TRBJ1-1; 8 bases align to TRBD1. The V and J ends lost 0 bases and 4 bases, in that order; junction bases with no gene match: 5. Germline V CDR1 and CDR2: SGHRS, YFSETQ. The CDR3 contains 15 residues. CDR3 sequence (DNA): TGCGCCAGCAGCTTGGAGGGACAGGTTATCACTGAAGCTTTCTTT. This gives the protein CASSLEGQVITEAFF.

The chain is built from TRBV14 and TRBJ1-2, with D uncertain. V shed 4 bases and J shed 5 bases, with 14 bases lying between them. This CDR3 spans 14 amino acids. Germline V lookup: CDR1 SGHDN, CDR2 FVKESK. CDR3 region: CASSPPAGLYGYTF. CDR3 DNA: TGTGCCAGCAGCCCTCCGGCGGGGTTATATGGCTACACCTTC. The full variable domain, in which reference TRBV14 and TRBJ1-2 provide the parts outside the CDR3, is EAGVTQFPSHSVIEKGQTVTLRCDPISGHDNLYWYRRVMGKEIKFLLHFVKESKQDESGMPNNRFLAERTGGTYSTLKVQPAELEDSGVYFCASSPPAGLYGYTFGSGTRLTVV.

Only one count was recorded for this clone. V gene TRBV9 combines with J gene TRBJ2-2; no clear D gene. CDR3 length: 16 amino acids. Trimming took 0 bases from V and 6 from J, leaving 15 bases between them. Germline V lookup: CDR1 SGDLS, CDR2 YYNGEE. CDR3 sequence: CASSVATDPGAGELFF. The CDR3 bases are TGTGCCAGCAGCGTAGCTACCGACCCGGGCGCCGGGGAGCTGTTTTTT.

This clone was seen once. This sequence joins TRBV18 and TRBJ2-3; D is uncertain. Trimming removed 1 base from V and 1 base from J, with 3 bases in between. Looked up from germline, CDR1 is KGHSH and CDR2 is LQKENI. This CDR3 contains 13 residues. The CDR3, as DNA: TGTGCCAGCTCACCACGGGGCACAGATACGCAGTATTTT. This codes for CASSPRGTDTQYF.

This rearrangement joins TRBV28 to TRBJ2-2, with unresolved D. Germline lookup yields CDR1 MDHEN and CDR2 SYDVKM. V lost 4 bases and J 3 bases, leaving 12 bases between the germline ends. This CDR3 region has 15 residues. The DNA for the CDR3 is TGTGCCAGCAGTTATGCAGATCGGTACACCGGGGAGCTGTTTTTT. It encodes CASSYADRYTGELFF.

This clone has only one observation. This chain joins TRBV30 and TRBJ2-2; D not resolved. The V and J ends lost 4 bases and 8 bases respectively, with 8 bases between them. The CDR3 loop spans 11 amino acids. Looked up from germline, CDR1 is GTSNPN and CDR2 is SVGIG (reference sequence). The CDR3 is CAWIGVGELFF. In DNA form, the CDR3 reads TGTGCCTGGATCGGAGTGGGGGAGCTGTTTTTT. Using reference TRBV30 and TRBJ2-2 for the parts outside the CDR3, the full variable domain is SQTIHQWPATLVQPVGSPLSLECTVEGTSNPNLYWYRQAAGRGLQLLFYSVGIGQISSEVPQNLSASRPQDRQFILSSKKLLLSDSGFYLCAWIGVGELFFGEGSRLTVL.

This sequence joins TRBV10-3 and TRBJ2-2; maybe TRBD2 (5 bases). Per the germline V gene, CDR1 is ENHRY and CDR2 is SYGVKD. Trimming took off 4 bases at V and 4 bases at J, with 13 bases between the two ends. This CDR3 is built from 15 residues. The DNA for the CDR3 is TGTGCCATCAGTGGTGGGAGTATGGCCACCGGGGAGCTGTTTTTT. This sequence encodes CAISGGSMATGELFF.

This clone was recorded once. The chain employs TRBV18 and TRBJ2-3; 12 nucleotides match TRBD2. Germline values: CDR1 KGHSH, CDR2 LQKENI. The CDR3 is 16 amino acids. With V trimmed by 6 bases and J by 1 base, 5 bases remained unmatched. The CDR3 coding sequence is TGTGCCAGCTCCCCTGGACTAGCGGGACGCACAGATACGCAGTATTTT. Its translation is CASSPGLAGRTDTQYF.

The V and J genes are TRBV23-1 and TRBJ1-2; a possible D gene is TRBD1 (5 bases). TRBV23-1 is labeled an ORF, and its function is uncertain. This CDR3 comprises 15 residues. V was shortened by 6 bases and J by 3 bases, with 17 bases between the two germline ends. Here the CDR3 DNA reads TGCGCCAGCAGGCAACCTCCGGGACGGGACTATGGCTACACCTTC. Translation: CASRQPPGRDYGYTF.

V usage is TRBV27 and J usage is TRBJ2-3; 7 bases fit TRBD1. The CDR3 contains 13 residues. Per germline, CDR1 MNHEY and CDR2 SMNVEV (reference sequence). Trimming took 6 bases from V and 5 from J; bases not matched to a gene: 5. The CDR3, as DNA: TGTGCCAGCAGACCCACAGGGGTAGATACGCAGTATTTT. Encoded protein: CASRPTGVDTQYF.

The CDR3 reads CASSYSSSGAYEQYF. The CDR3 DNA reads TGTGCCAGCAGTTACTCTTCCAGTGGGGCCTACGAGCAGTACTTC. This chain joins TRBV6-5 and TRBJ2-7; D not resolved. The CDR3 covers 15 residues. Germline CDR1 is MNHEY and CDR2 is SVGAGI. Trimming shortened V by 0 bases and J by 2 bases, and 11 bases separated the two germline ends.

The CDR3 reads CASSLYRTSGASGWEQYF. Written as DNA, the CDR3 is TGTGCCAGCAGCTTGTACCGGACTAGCGGGGCCTCGGGTTGGGAGCAGTACTTC. The chain has TRBV5-6 and TRBJ2-7; 12 bases are a match to TRBD2. This CDR3 is built from 18 residues. Trimming at V came to 1 base and at J to 7 bases, leaving 15 bases not matched to a gene. Germline CDR1 SGHDT, CDR2 YYEEEE.